This TCR beta chain appears in the sequencing data of a study of cytomegalovirus exposure and HLA in healthy donors. In regard to this clone: The antigen is undetermined.

CDR1 is SQVTM and CDR2 is ANQGSEA in the germline V gene. The CDR3 sequence is 13 residues long. Trimming removed 8 bases from V and 5 bases from J, with 15 bases in between. Study-level findings and limits: TCR beta chains numbering 164 were designated cytomegalovirus-associated. Cytomegalovirus status, reportedly, was diagnosed with high specificity and sensitivity by the classifier. Across donors, most TCRs were seen rarely, yet some public ones were widespread. According to a later analysis, TCR clusters from the first cohort tended to co-occur in the approximately 130 validation repertoires.

This table comes from immunoSEQ multiplex PCR, and its TCRdb copy is limited to in-frame clones, with some not included. The table lists about 250,000 clones, around 87% of them singletons. This receptor was identified in a man aged 18 to 29 in good health and CMV-seronegative. The chain carries TRBV29-1 and TRBJ2-2; perhaps TRBD2 as D (6 bases). Sequences were obtained from PBMCs. The CDR3 DNA sequence: TGCAGCTCTCGACTAGTTGGAACCGGGGAGCTGTTTTTT. Translation gives CSSRLVGTGELFF.